This T cell receptor beta chain came from a study of blood T cell repertoires in COVID-19. Germline lookup yields CDR1 SEHNR and CDR2 FQNEAQ (reference sequence). The CDR3 sequence is 15 residues long. Trimming took 2 bases from V and 5 from J; bases not matched to a gene: 5. The data were produced by immunoSEQ multiplex PCR, yet TCRdb's version contains in-frame clones alone and is incomplete. Of 160,000 or so clones in the sample, 70% to 90% were seen once. This receptor was taken from a man aged 35 to 55 who had recovered from COVID-19. The V and J genes are TRBV7-9 and TRBJ1-4, with TRBD1 matching over 7 bases. Material: PBMCs or T cells enriched from blood (not recorded which). For the CDR3, the DNA is TGTGCCAGCAGCTTAAGGGGACAGAAAAATGAAAAACTGTTTTTT. It is translated as CASSLRGQKNEKLFF.